This TCR beta chain came from a study of OX40 agonist ivuxolimab in advanced cancers. General observations from the study: Some nonresponders also had low normalized T-cell clonal expansion. Relatively little clonal expansion, among the lowest observed, appeared in partial responders at 0.1-3.0 mg/kg.

People who had autoimmune disease history or systemic immunosuppression were excluded. In the case of this clone: Antigen: not known.

Generated by immunoSEQ multiplex PCR, the TCRdb table keeps only in-frame clones and is missing some. The sample lists 65,000 to 80,000 clones; 80% to 95% were seen once. From germline, CDR1 is SGHNT and CDR2 YYREEE (reference sequence). V trimming: 1 base; J trimming: 2 bases; junction bases outside the gene matches: 5. This CDR3 comprises 15 residues. The input for sequencing was CD4+ or CD8+ T cells sorted from blood, taken in a trial of the OX40 agonist ivuxolimab. This sequence joins TRBV5-4 and TRBJ2-5; TRBD2 matches 7 bases. The sequence came from an adult with an advanced solid tumor such as melanoma, head and neck, liver or kidney cancer. The DNA of the CDR3 is TGTGCCAGCAGCTTGTTCACTAGCGAGCAAGAGACCCAGTACTTC. Encoded protein: CASSLFTSEQETQYF. Full variable domain (remainder filled in from reference TRBV5-4 and TRBJ2-5): ETGVTQSPTHLIKTRGQQVTLRCSSQSGHNTVSWYQQALGQGPQFIFQYYREEENGRGNFPPRFSGLQFPNYSSELNVNALELDDSALYLCASSLFTSEQETQYFGPGTRLLVL.